The rows below give T cell receptor beta chains drawn from one sample of a study of blood T cell repertoires in COVID-19. The method was immunoSEQ multiplex PCR; TCRdb's version includes in-frame clones alone and lacks a portion of them. Found here are around 67,000 clones, around 80% of them singletons; the top ten hold 9.2%. The source material was peripheral blood. The receptor set was obtained from a human donor in a cohort sampled during active COVID-19. Each CDR3 is given with its conserved first and last residue. The D gene is left open where the match is weak. The size of a clone is reported for some rows only, either as once, few or many, or as a class for expanded clones.

cdr3_nt | cdr3_aa | v_call | d_call | clone_size | j_call
TGCGCCAGCAGCTTGGAAACAACCTTCGATGAGCAGTTCTTC | CASSLETTFDEQFF | TRBV5-1 | . | . | TRBJ2-1
TGTGCCAGCAGCCAGGGAGAGTCCTACGAGCAGTACTTC | CASSQGESYEQYF | TRBV14 | . | . | TRBJ2-7
TGTGCCAGCAGCCCCGGGGCGGGGGGAGGTGAGCAGGTCTTC | CASSPGAGGGEQVF | TRBV11-3 | TRBD2 | . | TRBJ2-1
TGTGCCAGCAGCTTAGCACAGGCTTATGGCTACACCTTC | CASSLAQAYGYTF | TRBV7-9 | . | . | TRBJ1-2
TGTGCCATCAGTGAGTCATCGGGGTATGAGCAGTTCTTC | CAISESSGYEQFF | TRBV10-3 | . | . | TRBJ2-1
TGTGCCACCAGCCCAGGAACAGGGGGCAAGGGCGAGCAGTACTTC | CATSPGTGGKGEQYF | TRBV15 | TRBD1 | . | TRBJ2-7
TGCGCCAGCAGCCAAGCCCCAGGGGTAGACTATGGCTACACCTTC | CASSQAPGVDYGYTF | TRBV4-1 | . | . | TRBJ1-2
TGTGCCAGCAGCTTAATACAGGGGAACCAAGAGACCCAGTACTTC | CASSLIQGNQETQYF | TRBV7-9 | TRBD1 | . | TRBJ2-5
TGTGCCAGCAGCTTAATGGGAGTTGGATCAGATACGCAGTATTTT | CASSLMGVGSDTQYF | TRBV7-9 | . | . | TRBJ2-3
TGTGCCAGTAGTATACCCAACAGGGGGGATGTTCCCGGGGAGCTGTTTTTT | CASSIPNRGDVPGELFF | TRBV19 | TRBD1 | . | TRBJ2-2
TGTGCCAGCAGCCCGGACAGGGGATATACTGAAGCTTTCTTT | CASSPDRGYTEAFF | TRBV27 | TRBD1 | . | TRBJ1-1
TGTGCCAGTAGTATAGTCGTGGGCCCCGGGGAGCTGTTTTTT | CASSIVVGPGELFF | TRBV19 | . | many | TRBJ2-2
TGTGCCAGCAGCAGGTACATAGGGAGAAACGAGCAGTACTTC | CASSRYIGRNEQYF | TRBV7-2 | . | . | TRBJ2-7
TGTGCCAGCAGCTTAGGGGCAGGGGGCATATACGAGCAGTACTTC | CASSLGAGGIYEQYF | TRBV7-9 | TRBD1 | . | TRBJ2-7
TGTGCCAGCAGCGGCCAAATGTACACTGAAGCTTTCTTT | CASSGQMYTEAFF | TRBV5-6 | . | . | TRBJ1-1
TGCGCCAGCAGTCCGGAGGGTCCCTACGAGCAGTACTTC | CASSPEGPYEQYF | TRBV10-2 | . | . | TRBJ2-7
TGTGCCAGCAGTCAGCGGGACTCTAGCACAGATACGCAGTATTTT | CASSQRDSSTDTQYF | TRBV27 | TRBD2 | . | TRBJ2-3
TGTGCCAGCAGCTCCGATCTTAGCGGGAGGACCTACAATGAGCAGTTCTTC | CASSSDLSGRTYNEQFF | TRBV5-6 | TRBD2 | . | TRBJ2-1
TGTGCCAGCAGTTTAATAGGCGGGCAGGACTTCCAAGAGACCCAGTACTTC | CASSLIGGQDFQETQYF | TRBV28 | . | . | TRBJ2-5
TGTGCCAGCAGTTTAGCGGGGATAGGGAACACTGAAGCTTTCTTT | CASSLAGIGNTEAFF | TRBV28 | . | once | TRBJ1-1
TGCGCCAGCAGCCCGCCTATGGACAGGGGGAGGTACACCTTC | CASSPPMDRGRYTF | TRBV5-1 | TRBD1 | . | TRBJ1-2
TGTGCCAGCAGCTTACTAGCGGGAGGGTTCTCCTACGAGCAGTACTTC | CASSLLAGGFSYEQYF | TRBV5-5 | TRBD2 | once | TRBJ2-7
TGTGCCAGCAGCTGGGATCTTGGGGGAGGGCCTGCAGATACGCAGTATTTT | CASSWDLGGGPADTQYF | TRBV13 | TRBD2 | . | TRBJ2-3
TGTGCCAGTGGGGACACTTTCGACACTGAAGCTTTCTTT | CASGDTFDTEAFF | TRBV19 | . | . | TRBJ1-1
TGTGCCAGCAGCCCTACGGACTTTCGACCCGCCACCGGGGAGCTGTTTTTT | CASSPTDFRPATGELFF | TRBV28 | . | . | TRBJ2-2
TGTGCCAGCAGCTTATACGGGGGGAGTGAAAAACTGTTTTTT | CASSLYGGSEKLFF | TRBV7-9 | . | . | TRBJ1-4
TGCGCCAGCCAAAAGTCAGGATCGAACACTGAAGCTTTCTTT | CASQKSGSNTEAFF | TRBV10-2 | . | . | TRBJ1-1
TGTGCCAGCAGCCTTAGCGGGATAGTCGTCAATGAGCAGTTCTTC | CASSLSGIVVNEQFF | TRBV6-6 | TRBD2 | . | TRBJ2-1
TGCGCCAGTTCTAGCGGGAGAAGCTCCTACAATGAGCAGTTCTTC | CASSSGRSSYNEQFF | TRBV10-2 | TRBD2 | . | TRBJ2-1
TGTGCCAGCAGCGAGCGGGTGAACACCGGGGAGCTGTTTTTT | CASSERVNTGELFF | TRBV2 | . | . | TRBJ2-2
TGTGCCAGCAGTTTAGGGACAGGGATCTACGAGCAGTACTTC | CASSLGTGIYEQYF | TRBV28 | TRBD1 | . | TRBJ2-7
TGTGCCACCAGTGTGGCTAGCGGGGGCAAAAACATTCAGTACTTC | CATSVASGGKNIQYF | TRBV24-1 | TRBD2 | . | TRBJ2-4
TGTGCCAGCAACTTACAGGGCAATGAGCAGTTCTTC | CASNLQGNEQFF | TRBV12-3/TRBV12-4 | . | . | TRBJ2-1
TGTGCCAGCAGCGTAGCCGGGATCTCTGGAAACACCATATATTTT | CASSVAGISGNTIYF | TRBV9 | . | . | TRBJ1-3
TGTGCCAGCAGCGATCCGGGACTCTCCTACAATGAGCAGTTCTTC | CASSDPGLSYNEQFF | TRBV7-9 | . | . | TRBJ2-1